The present entry profiles one TCR beta chain with its context. The data derive from a study of CD8 T cells in Susac syndrome. The multiple sclerosis controls comprised treatment-naive patients whose relapsing-remitting disease was stable or active. Between the trimmed V and J ends, which lost 1 base and 2 bases, there was a span of 11 bases. The germline gives CDR1 SGHRS, CDR2 YFSETQ. The CDR3 covers 15 residues. The RNA input was roughly 0.45 to 1 ug, and it was reverse transcribed with random hexamers. Across 54 Vbeta and 13 Jbeta, immunoSEQ multiplex PCR amplified TCR beta CDR3. Each CDR3 protein gets one entry after TCRdb re-called the immunoSEQ multiplex PCR reads with MiXCR. The data contain approximately 210,000 distinct CDR3 sequences, nearly 97% of them singletons.

The TCR originated in a human donor with multiple sclerosis. The sequencing sample was made of CD4+ T cells from PBMCs. The V call is TRBV5-1, the J call TRBJ2-3, with D uncertain. CDR3 loop: CASSLRFQDTDTQYF. The CDR3 DNA reads as TGCGCCAGCAGCTTGAGGTTCCAAGACACAGATACGCAGTATTTT.